This TCR beta chain was retrieved from a study of T cell responses to AZD1222 COVID-19 vaccine. The CDR3 sequence is 14 residues long. V gave up 0 bases and J gave up 4 bases; unmatched junction bases: 3. Germline-derived CDR1 and CDR2 are SNHLY and FYNNEI. In regard to this clone: The antigen is not known.

Study-wide points: A mostly white British donor set with more females was recruited, and clonal diversity was possibly underestimated. Increases in Spike-specific TCR breadth and depth were seen after two AZD1222 doses. Just six or seven AZD1222 recipients tested seropositive at baseline. Researchers took repertoire samples only after the peak T cell response had come.

Assay: immunoSEQ multiplex PCR; the TCRdb copy retains only in-frame clones and omits some. This sample has tens of thousands of clones, with 75% to 90% found just once. The TCR originated in an adult in good health. Sequences were derived from peripheral blood, sampled on day 0 of AZD1222 vaccination. V and J are TRBV2 and TRBJ2-7; 7 positions agree with TRBD2. The CDR3 DNA reads TGTGCCAGCAGTGAAGCACGCGGGAGATACGAGCAGTACTTC. Residues: CASSEARGRYEQYF.